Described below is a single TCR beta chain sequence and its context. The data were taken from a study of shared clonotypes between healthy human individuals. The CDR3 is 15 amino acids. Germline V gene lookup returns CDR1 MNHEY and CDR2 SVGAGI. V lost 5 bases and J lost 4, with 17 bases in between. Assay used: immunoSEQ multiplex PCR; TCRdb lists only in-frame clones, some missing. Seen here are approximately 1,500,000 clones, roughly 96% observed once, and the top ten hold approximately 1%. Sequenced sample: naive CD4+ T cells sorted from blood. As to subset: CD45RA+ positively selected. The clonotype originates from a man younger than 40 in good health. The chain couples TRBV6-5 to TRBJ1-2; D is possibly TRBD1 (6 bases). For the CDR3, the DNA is TGTGCCAGCAGTCGCTCGGGGGGCGCAAGCTATGGCTACACCTTC. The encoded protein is CASSRSGGASYGYTF.